The 28 T cell receptor beta chains given below trace back to one sample, sequenced in a study of cytomegalovirus exposure and HLA in healthy donors. It was with 60 Vbeta and 13 Jbeta primers that the PCR ran. Only in-frame clones appear in the TCRdb table, and some are missing; sequencing was by immunoSEQ multiplex PCR. This sample has roughly 70,000 clones, with 70% to 75% found just once. The specimen was PBMCs. The receptors come from a human donor in good health.

The CDR3 coding sequence is TGTGCCAGCAGTTTATCGAATACCGGTGAAGCTTTCTTT. Its protein product is CASSLSNTGEAFF. V is TRBV27 and J is TRBJ1-1; D unclear. The CDR3 contains 13 residues. Germline CDR1 MNHEY, CDR2 SMNVEV (reference sequence). Trimming took 0 bases from V and 7 from J, leaving 9 bases between them.

V usage is TRBV10-3 and J usage is TRBJ1-1; possible D gene TRBD1, 5 bases. The CDR3 contains 14 residues. Germline CDR1 ENHRY, CDR2 SYGVKD. Trimming shortened V by 5 bases and J by 1 base, and 11 bases separated the two germline ends. DNA for the CDR3: TGTGCCATCAGTCGGTCAGGGTCGAACACTGAAGCTTTCTTT. It specifies CAISRSGSNTEAFF.

The chain joins TRBV18 to TRBJ1-1; TRBD1 aligns across 9 bases. Germline assignment: CDR1 KGHSH and CDR2 LQKENI. V shed 6 bases and J 1 base; nucleotides not matched to a gene: 3. The length of the CDR3 is 14 residues. CDR3 in amino acids: CASSRDRENTEAFF. CDR3 DNA: TGTGCCAGCTCCCGGGACAGGGAGAACACTGAAGCTTTCTTT.

With regard to this clone: The junction shows a germline mismatch at one end, possibly a read error. V gene TRBV27 combines with J gene TRBJ1-5; 9 bases match TRBD1. CDR1 MNHEY and CDR2 SMNVEV come from the germline V gene (reference sequence). CDR3 length: 13 residues. The CDR3 nucleotides are TGTGCCAGCAGCTTAAGAGGGGGGACAGGGAGCAATTTT. Its protein is CASSLRGGTGSNF.

The CDR3 coding sequence is TGCGCCAGCAGCTTGGGAGGATCCGACACTGAAGCTTTCTTT. Protein product: CASSLGGSDTEAFF. The rearrangement uses TRBV5-1 and TRBJ1-1; unclear D gene. The CDR3 runs 14 residues. The germline gives CDR1 SGHRS, CDR2 YFSETQ. V was clipped by 0 bases and J by 3 bases, with 9 bases between them.

This clone turned up a few times. The genes are TRBV7-6 and TRBJ1-2; no clear D gene. Germline values: CDR1 SGHVS, CDR2 FNYEAQ. The CDR3 runs to 13 residues. V lost 4 bases to trimming and J lost 1 base, with 7 bases between them. This CDR3 reads CASSSTFNYGYTF. The CDR3 DNA reads TGTGCCAGCAGCTCTACTTTTAACTATGGCTACACCTTC.

This CDR3 reads CASSPTGQGNYGYTF. The CDR3 coding sequence is TGCGCCAGCAGCCCTACCGGACAGGGCAACTATGGCTACACCTTC. The chain is built from TRBV5-1 and TRBJ1-2, with 8 nucleotides matching TRBD1. The CDR3 is 15 amino acids. The germline V gene encodes CDR1 SGHRS and CDR2 YFSETQ. V gave up 4 bases and J gave up 2 bases; unmatched junction bases: 7.

The rearrangement uses TRBV7-6 and TRBJ2-7, with 10 bases that match TRBD2. This CDR3 is built from 15 residues. V shed 1 base, J shed 3 bases, and the junction held 3 bases outside the gene matches. Germline V gene data show CDR1 as SGHVS and CDR2 as FNYEAQ. The DNA for the CDR3 is TGTGCCAGCAGCTTAGACCCTAGCGGGAGCTACGAGCAGTACTTC. Translated: CASSLDPSGSYEQYF.

The chain carries TRBV5-5 and TRBJ2-1; TRBD1 matches 9 bases. Looked up from germline, CDR1 is SGHKS and CDR2 is YYEKEE (reference sequence). Trimming at V came to 4 bases and at J to 8 bases, leaving 7 bases not matched to a gene. This CDR3 is built from 14 residues. CDR3: CASSPGQGRDEQFF. Here the CDR3 DNA reads TGTGCCAGCAGCCCAGGACAGGGGCGGGATGAGCAGTTCTTC.

This clone was seen a single time. The chain has TRBV5-1 and TRBJ2-5, with unresolved D. TRBJ2-7 matches the DNA end more closely, so the J call is doubtful. The V gene's germline CDR1 is SGHRS and CDR2 YFSETQ. CDR3 length: 14 amino acids. The DNA of the CDR3 is TGCGCCAGCAGCTCCCTATCGACTCCCTACGAGCAGTACTTC. Translating gives CASSSLSTPYEQYF.

The rearrangement uses TRBV7-9 and TRBJ2-1; the match to TRBD2 covers 7 bases. The CDR3 is 16 amino acids. The germline gives CDR1 SEHNR, CDR2 FQNEAQ (reference sequence). The V and J ends lost 4 bases and 8 bases, in that order; junction bases with no gene match: 14. The CDR3 DNA follows: TGTGCCAGCAGCTCTCCTAACGGCGGGGGTCAGGATGAGCAGTTCTTC. It translates to CASSSPNGGGQDEQFF.

The rearrangement links TRBV18 to TRBJ1-1, with 7 nucleotides matching TRBD1. There are 14 residues in the CDR3. Germline CDR1 reads KGHSH; CDR2 reads LQKENI. Trimming removed 6 bases from V and 0 bases from J; junction bases left unmatched: 4. CDR3 sequence: CASSRDSLNTEAFF. DNA for the CDR3: TGTGCCAGCTCTCGGGACAGCCTGAACACTGAAGCTTTCTTT. Full variable domain (missing parts from reference TRBV18 and TRBJ1-1): NAGVMQNPRHLVRRRGQEARLRCSPMKGHSHVYWYRQLPEEGLKFMVYLQKENIIDESGMPKERFSAEFPKEGPSILRIQQVVRGDSAAYFCASSRDSLNTEAFFGQGTRLTVV.

This clone was detected only a few times. The chain combines TRBV14 with TRBJ2-1; tentative D call: TRBD1 (6 bases). The V gene lost 4 bases and the J gene lost 11 bases, with 12 bases spanning the gap. The germline CDR1 and CDR2 sequences are SGHDN and FVKESK. The CDR3 has 12 amino acids. The CDR3 is CASSPRTDKQFF. For the CDR3, the DNA is TGTGCCAGCAGCCCTCGGACAGACAAGCAGTTCTTC.

V gene TRBV6-1 combines with J gene TRBJ2-3; 7 nucleotides agree with TRBD1. CDR1 is MNHNS and CDR2 is SASEGT in the germline V gene. The CDR3 has 14 amino acids. The V gene end was trimmed by 8 bases and the J gene end by 9 bases; junction bases not matched to a gene: 14. The CDR3 bases are TGTGCCAGCTTAACAGGGGCGGGTCGGGAAACGCAGTATTTT. Its protein is CASLTGAGRETQYF.

The CDR3 loop is CASSPGAVNTEAFF. The DNA for the CDR3 is TGCGCCAGCAGCCCGGGTGCGGTGAACACTGAAGCTTTCTTT. This chain connects TRBV5-1 to TRBJ1-1; no clear D. Trimming took off 4 bases at V and 0 bases at J, with 10 bases between the two ends. The CDR3 sequence is 14 residues long. Germline V gene lookup returns CDR1 SGHRS and CDR2 YFSETQ.

The chain links TRBV30 to TRBJ2-7; 10 bases are a match to TRBD2. V trimming: 2 bases; J trimming: 4 bases; junction bases outside the gene matches: 2. The CDR3 is 13 residues long. Germline CDR1 and CDR2: GTSNPN and SVGIG (reference sequence). The CDR3 protein is CAWSLAGGYEQYF. CDR3 in DNA: TGTGCCTGGAGTTTAGCGGGAGGATACGAGCAGTACTTC.

V gene TRBV6-5 combines with J gene TRBJ1-3; D is ambiguous. Trimming cost V 6 bases and J 0 bases, with 12 bases left between them. CDR3 size: 15 residues. Germline V gene lookup returns CDR1 MNHEY and CDR2 SVGAGI. The CDR3 loop is CASRPGVLSGNTIYF. DNA of the CDR3: TGTGCCAGCAGACCCGGGGTCCTCTCTGGAAACACCATATATTTT.

This clone was counted once. This sequence joins TRBV30 and TRBJ1-1; maybe TRBD1 (6 bases). CDR1 and CDR2 (germline): GTSNPN, SVGIG (reference sequence). Trimming took 4 bases from V and 2 from J, leaving 17 bases between them. This CDR3 spans 15 amino acids. For the CDR3, the DNA is TGTGCCTGGACCCCCGGACAGAAACCCAACACTGAAGCTTTCTTT. The encoded protein is CAWTPGQKPNTEAFF.

The chain recombines TRBV7-9 with TRBJ1-2, with TRBD1 identical over 9 bases. There are 14 residues in the CDR3. Germline loops: CDR1 SEHNR, CDR2 FQNEAQ (reference sequence). Losses at the gene ends were 6 bases for V and 7 bases for J; bases not matched to a gene: 9. The CDR3 spells CASRLGTGNPGYTF. The CDR3 region has the DNA TGTGCCAGCAGGCTGGGGACAGGGAATCCTGGCTACACCTTC.

This clone was found once. This rearrangement joins TRBV6-5 to TRBJ2-4; no clear D gene. V was pared by 6 bases and J by 0 bases, with 9 bases between. The CDR3 spans 14 residues. The germline CDR1 and CDR2 sequences are MNHEY and SVGAGI. The CDR3 reads CASSLSLAKNIQYF. The CDR3, as DNA: TGTGCCAGCAGCCTTAGTTTAGCCAAAAACATTCAGTACTTC.

The gene calls are TRBV2 and TRBJ1-2; 10 nucleotides line up with TRBD1. V trimming: 7 bases; J trimming: 1 base; junction bases outside the gene matches: 3. This CDR3 comprises 14 residues. Germline V gene sequence: CDR1 SNHLY, CDR2 FYNNEI. The CDR3 is CASIGTGVNYGYTF. CDR3 sequence (DNA): TGTGCCAGCATTGGGACAGGGGTTAACTATGGCTACACCTTC.

This clone was detected a few times. This chain links TRBV27 with TRBJ2-1, with 14 bases lining up with TRBD2. V shed 3 bases and J 10 bases; nucleotides not matched to a gene: 17. The germline gives CDR1 MNHEY, CDR2 SMNVEV (reference sequence). The CDR3 length is 19 residues. CDR3 in amino acids: CASSFPGTSGRIGVGEQFF. Here the CDR3 DNA reads TGTGCCAGCAGTTTCCCCGGGACTAGCGGGAGAATTGGGGTTGGAGAGCAGTTCTTC.

This clone was seen a few times. J is TRBJ1-1 and V is TRBV29-1, with a weak D call TRBD1 (6 bases). Germline loops: CDR1 SQVTM, CDR2 ANQGSEA. The V end lost 2 bases, the J end lost 5 bases, and 15 bases lay between the germline ends. CDR3 size: 14 residues. The CDR3 reads CSVEPVGASTEAFF. The CDR3, as DNA: TGCAGCGTTGAACCCGTGGGGGCGAGTACTGAAGCTTTCTTT.

The V call is TRBV30, the J call TRBJ1-4; 9 bases agree with TRBD1. The ends lost 2 bases at V and 6 bases at J; junction bases unmatched: 4. This CDR3 has 14 residues. Germline V gene data show CDR1 as GTSNPN and CDR2 as SVGIG (reference sequence). The CDR3 loop is CAWSSDRGDEKLFF. The CDR3 DNA follows: TGTGCCTGGAGTTCAGACAGGGGGGATGAAAAACTGTTTTTT. Full variable domain (remainder filled in from reference TRBV30 and TRBJ1-4): SQTIHQWPATLVQPVGSPLSLECTVEGTSNPNLYWYRQAAGRGLQLLFYSVGIGQISSEVPQNLSASRPQDRQFILSSKKLLLSDSGFYLCAWSSDRGDEKLFFGSGTQLSVL.

The V and J genes are TRBV5-6 and TRBJ2-3; D is unresolved. This CDR3 comprises 15 residues. V was cut by 0 bases and J by 0 bases, with 8 bases left in between. The germline V gene has CDR1 SGHDT and CDR2 YYEEEE. CDR3 region: CASSLGGLSTDTQYF. CDR3 DNA: TGTGCCAGCAGCTTGGGAGGCTTAAGCACAGATACGCAGTATTTT.

The chain is built from TRBV30 and TRBJ1-2; TRBD1 matches 8 bases. Trimming at V came to 4 bases and at J to 0 bases, leaving 4 bases not matched to a gene. The CDR3 runs to 14 residues. Germline-derived CDR1 and CDR2 are GTSNPN and SVGIG (reference sequence). For the CDR3, the DNA is TGTGCCTGGAAAAAACAGGGGGCTAACTATGGCTACACCTTC. Translation: CAWKKQGANYGYTF.

The chain links TRBV6-1 to TRBJ2-2; 9 bases line up with TRBD1. The junction had 6 bases not matched to a gene; V was cut back by 5 bases and J by 5 bases. Per the germline V gene, CDR1 is MNHNS and CDR2 is SASEGT. This CDR3 spans 15 amino acids. The CDR3 sequence: CASSLWTGVTGELFF. DNA for the CDR3: TGTGCCAGCAGTTTATGGACAGGGGTGACCGGGGAGCTGTTTTTT.

The V call is TRBV14, the J call TRBJ2-1; 8 bases are shared with TRBD2. Germline-derived CDR1 and CDR2 are SGHDN and FVKESK. J gave up 9 bases and V 5 bases, and 3 bases lay outside the gene matches. The CDR3 loop spans 12 amino acids. CDR3 in DNA: TGTGCCAGCAGCTTCCGGGGGGGTGAGCAGTTCTTC. Protein product: CASSFRGGEQFF.